The present entry profiles one TCR beta chain with its context. The sample belongs to a study of blood T cell repertoires in COVID-19. At the level of the study: The origin of the acute and convalescent COVID-19 samples was the United States, Italy and Spain.

How the authors handled the data: Reference gene primer amplification gave estimated nucleated cell counts. TCRdb's copy holds only in-frame clones and misses some; the assay was immunoSEQ multiplex PCR. Clone size and V and J calls were adopted from that table, with D and trimming inferred from the DNA. Of 250,000 to 400,000 clones detected, around 90% appear once; the ten largest clones hold 1%. The CDR3 consists of 15 residues. CDR1 and CDR2 (germline): LNHDA, SQIVND (reference sequence). With 5 bases removed from V and 7 bases from J, the gap between germline ends came to 15 bases. This chain connects TRBV19 to TRBJ1-6, with TRBD1 as a possible D gene (5 bases). This TCR derives from a man aged 45-65 years with active or convalescent COVID-19. The material sequenced was peripheral blood. CDR3 nucleotides: TGTGCCAGTAGTTTACAGGCCCTCGTCAATTCACCCCTCCACTTT. Translation: CASSLQALVNSPLHF.